The clone carrying this T cell receptor (beta chain) was observed once. Its target is not known. This record comes from a study of tumor and adjacent non-tumor tissue in lung cancer. General observations from the study: Tumor tissue had significantly higher TCR diversity than normal lung.

TCRbeta libraries were built with three rounds of nested PCR, modified from ARM-PCR. TCRdb recomputed calls from the multiplex PCR reads with MiXCR, one row per CDR3 protein. This repertoire shows 52,000 or so distinct CDR3 sequences, about 70% found once; its top ten account for roughly 25%. The template was RNA from unsorted bulk tissue. Distant lung tissue was collected more than 3 cm away from the tumor edge. The trim removed 8 bases at V and 8 bases at J, leaving 17 bases unmatched. Germline V gene lookup returns CDR1 SGHDN and CDR2 FVKESK. CDR3 length: 16 residues. The source of this sequence is a woman aged 60-70 years with non-small cell lung cancer. The chain combines TRBV14 with TRBJ2-3, with TRBD2 identical over 9 bases. The sequencing sample was made of distant non-tumor lung tissue. Here the CDR3 reads CASQKGSGTSTGTQYF. The CDR3 bases are TGTGCCAGCCAGAAGGGAAGCGGGACTAGCACGGGTACGCAGTATTTT. The entire variable domain, with the rest obtained from reference TRBV14 and TRBJ2-3, is as follows: EAGVTQFPSHSVIEKGQTVTLRCDPISGHDNLYWYRRVMGKEIKFLLHFVKESKQDESGMPNNRFLAERTGGTYSTLKVQPAELEDSGVYFCASQKGSGTSTGTQYFGPGTRLTVL.